The source of this T cell receptor beta chain is a study of blood T cell repertoires in COVID-19. The table came from immunoSEQ multiplex PCR; TCRdb's copy has only in-frame clones and leaves some out. This table holds approximately 290,000 clones, 89% found once. The CDR3 has 13 amino acids. V was pared by 0 bases and J by 6 bases, with 1 base of the junction left unmatched. Germline CDR1 reads LGHDT; CDR2 reads YNNKEL (reference sequence). V usage is TRBV3-1 (or the pseudogene TRBV3-2) and J usage is TRBJ1-1; 7 bases are shared with TRBD1. This receptor was taken from a woman aged 60 to 75 with acute or convalescent COVID-19. The sequenced sample consisted of peripheral blood. CDR3 DNA: TGTGCCAGCAGCCAAGATGACAGGGCTGAAGCTTTCTTT. It translates to CASSQDDRAEAFF.